This T cell receptor (beta chain) was recovered during a study of T-cell reconstitution after alpha-beta-depleted transplantation in children. With 4 bases clipped from V and 7 bases from J, the junction kept 9 bases outside the gene matches. Germline assignment: CDR1 SGHRS and CDR2 YFSETQ. The CDR3 spans 14 residues. This clonotype was observed at least ten times. The authors prepared the TCRbeta library with unique molecular identifiers. TCRdb re-analysed the PCR reads in MiXCR, keeping a single row per CDR3 protein. The data contain hundreds of thousands of distinct CDR3 sequences, around 13% of them singletons.

The chain carries TRBV5-1 and TRBJ1-2, with 8 bases lining up with TRBD1. This TCR was recovered from a human donor who donated a stem cell graft to a child with acute lymphoblastic leukemia. The input for sequencing was PBMCs from the stem cell graft donor, taken from the stem cell graft. CDR3 residues: CASSLGQGGTGYTF. The CDR3, as DNA: TGCGCCAGCAGCCTTGGACAGGGTGGGACTGGCTACACCTTC.